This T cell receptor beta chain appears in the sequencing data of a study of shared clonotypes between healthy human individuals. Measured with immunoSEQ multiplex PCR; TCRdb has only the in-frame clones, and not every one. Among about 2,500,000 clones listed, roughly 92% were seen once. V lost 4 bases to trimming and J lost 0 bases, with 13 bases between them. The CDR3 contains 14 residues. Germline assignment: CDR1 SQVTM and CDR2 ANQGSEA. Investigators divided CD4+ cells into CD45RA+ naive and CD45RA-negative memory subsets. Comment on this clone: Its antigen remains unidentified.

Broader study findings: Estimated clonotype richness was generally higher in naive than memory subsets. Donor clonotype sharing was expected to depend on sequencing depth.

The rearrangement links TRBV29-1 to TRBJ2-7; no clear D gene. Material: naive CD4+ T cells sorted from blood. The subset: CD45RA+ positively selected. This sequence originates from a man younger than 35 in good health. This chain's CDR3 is CSVASLPSSYEQYF. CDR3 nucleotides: TGCAGCGTTGCTAGTTTGCCCAGCTCCTACGAGCAGTACTTC.